This T cell receptor beta chain was sequenced in a study of blood T cells in healthy people across ages. A remark on this clonotype: The antigen remains undetermined.

Each donor had about 10 milliliters of peripheral blood drawn. Findings and limits, study-wide: In long-lived donors, naive CD4+ cell counts and diversity exceeded those of aged donors.

The CDR3 runs to 14 residues. Germline V gene sequence: CDR1 LNHDA, CDR2 SQIVND (reference sequence). The trim removed 5 bases at V and 2 bases at J, leaving 2 bases unmatched. The use of a sample-barcoded 5' primer and a J-beta primer mix characterized a second PCR of roughly 6 to 11 cycles. Each cDNA was tagged by a template-switch adaptor containing 12 random nucleotides. All samples yielded 2.5 million or more CDR3-containing paired-end reads. Via MiXCR, TCRdb re-called the 5' RACE reads, giving one row per CDR3 protein. The table records 1.5 million to 2 million distinct CDR3 sequences, 39% of them present only once.

What was sequenced was blood. The chain combines TRBV19 with TRBJ2-7, with 11 bases fitting TRBD2. The sequence came from a human donor in good health. CDR3 residues: CASSALAGAYEQYF. CDR3 nucleotides: TGTGCCAGTAGTGCACTAGCGGGGGCCTACGAGCAGTACTTC.